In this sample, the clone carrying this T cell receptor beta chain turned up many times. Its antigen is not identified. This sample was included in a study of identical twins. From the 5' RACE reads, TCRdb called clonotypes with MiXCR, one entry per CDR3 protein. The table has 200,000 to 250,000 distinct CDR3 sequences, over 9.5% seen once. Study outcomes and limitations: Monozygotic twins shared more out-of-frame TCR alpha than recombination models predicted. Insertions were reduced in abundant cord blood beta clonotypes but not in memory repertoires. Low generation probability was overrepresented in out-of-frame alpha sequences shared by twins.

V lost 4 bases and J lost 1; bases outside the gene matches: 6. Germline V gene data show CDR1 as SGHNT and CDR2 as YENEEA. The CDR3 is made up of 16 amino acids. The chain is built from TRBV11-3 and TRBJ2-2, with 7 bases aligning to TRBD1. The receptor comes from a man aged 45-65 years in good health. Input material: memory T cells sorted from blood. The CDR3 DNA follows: TGTGCCAGCAGCTCGTGGGACAGCTTGAACACCGGGGAGCTGTTTTTT. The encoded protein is CASSSWDSLNTGELFF.